The rows below give T cell receptor beta chains drawn from one sample of a study. A single record per CDR3 protein comes from TCRdb applying MiXCR to the reads. The table shows some 5,200 distinct CDR3 sequences, with around 9.1% occurring only once. The specimen was CD4+ T cells from synovial fluid. The receptors derive from a human donor with rheumatoid arthritis. CDR3s include the opening cysteine and the closing phenylalanine or tryptophan. Each record gives: V gene, J gene, CDR3 protein.

V: TRBV19; J: TRBJ2-7; CDR3: CASSLDRSYEQYF
V: TRBV12-3/TRBV12-4; J: TRBJ2-2; CDR3: CASSTNLLGSGELFF
V: TRBV7-3; J: TRBJ2-2; CDR3: CASSLGGQANTGELFF
V: TRBV18; J: TRBJ2-3; CDR3: CASSRGTGDYTQYF
V: TRBV7-6; J: TRBJ2-3; CDR3: CASSPLGTGPPDTQYF
V: TRBV6-1; J: TRBJ2-3; CDR3: CASSKGASGLDTQYF
V: TRBV7-3; J: TRBJ2-7; CDR3: CASSFTGTGVREGRNEQYF
V: TRBV3-1; J: TRBJ2-1; CDR3: CASSGRTAYNEQFF
V: TRBV20-1; J: TRBJ2-2; CDR3: CSASSSGNTGELFF
V: TRBV3-1; J: TRBJ2-7; CDR3: CANTRTEVIDEQYF
V: TRBV6-5; J: TRBJ2-7; CDR3: CASRTGLAGPSYEQYF
V: TRBV12-3/TRBV12-4; J: TRBJ2-7; CDR3: CASSFSGVRHEQYF
V: TRBV12-3/TRBV12-4; J: TRBJ1-1; CDR3: CASRLPGGVTEAFF
V: TRBV3-1; J: TRBJ2-5; CDR3: CASSQDMSGEKTQYF
V: TRBV3-1; J: TRBJ2-5; CDR3: CASSHASGRQETQYF
V: TRBV18; J: TRBJ2-7; CDR3: CASSPGETLSYEQYF
V: TRBV10-3; J: TRBJ1-1; CDR3: CAISPRDREGRSFF
V: TRBV7-8; J: TRBJ2-7; CDR3: CASSLGLTISYEQYF
V: TRBV5-1; J: TRBJ2-7; CDR3: CASSWDRELYEQYF
V: TRBV28; J: TRBJ2-7; CDR3: CASRLLQGVQYF
V: TRBV18; J: TRBJ2-7; CDR3: CASSPGTGGGYEQYF
V: TRBV5-4; J: TRBJ2-2; CDR3: CASSLNYFDGELFF
V: TRBV7-2; J: TRBJ2-3; CDR3: CASSSAGTARNTQYF
V: TRBV10-1; J: TRBJ1-1; CDR3: CASSESGTAGEAFF